This T cell receptor beta chain was captured in a study of control samples from healthy donors and cancer patients (dated by TCRdb to 2020 to 2022). Libraries were prepared through the immunoSEQ multiplex PCR assay. Not all clones reach the TCRdb copy of this immuneACCESS table, which keeps in-frame sequences only. Checked studies attribute under half of the gap to unresolved V genes and leave the rest unexplained. Here the sample has about 120,000 clones; 80% to 90% occur a single time. The top ten constitute about 1% of the sample. Notes on this clone: The antigen this receptor binds is unknown. No much larger clonotype is one base removed from it; base qualities were not supplied.

At the junction V is shortened by 3 bases and J by 4 bases, with 13 bases in between. The germline V gene (reference sequence) supplies CDR1 DFQATT and CDR2 SNEGSKA. From the cysteine through the phenylalanine, the CDR3 covers 13 amino acids. Only CDR3 DNA remains: 39 bases, in frame from the first base. The sequence was collected from a woman between 45 and 60 years old with colorectal cancer. The sequence is built from TRBV20-1 and TRBJ2-7, with no D gene named confidently. The sample consisted of PBMCs. The CDR3 protein sequence reads: CSASLRRRYEQYF. The sequenced DNA is TGCAGTGCTAGTTTGCGGCGGAGATACGAGCAGTACTTC.